This T cell receptor beta chain was found in a study of blood T cell repertoires in COVID-19. Study as a whole: Material from acute and convalescent COVID-19 was sourced from the United States, Italy and Spain. In each case, the material was cDNA or gDNA derived from T cells, B-cell-depleted T cells, or PBMCs.

Original processing notes: Reference gene primer amplification gave estimated nucleated cell counts. Sequencing used immunoSEQ multiplex PCR; TCRdb keeps in-frame clones, though not all of them. V, J and clone size derive from that table, while D and trimming were established from the DNA sequence. The repertoire holds around 250,000 clones, with 84% as singletons. The V end was cut by 3 bases, the J end by 5 bases, with 14 bases between. CDR3 length equals 15 residues. Germline V gene data show CDR1 as MNHEY and CDR2 as SMNVEV (reference sequence). The receptor's source is a middle-aged woman who had recovered from COVID-19. The sample taken for sequencing was peripheral blood. The chain uses TRBV27 and TRBJ2-1; the D is unclear. CDR3 nucleotide sequence: TGTGCCAGCAGTTTCTCTCTGGAGAATCACAATGAGCAGTTCTTC. As protein: CASSFSLENHNEQFF.